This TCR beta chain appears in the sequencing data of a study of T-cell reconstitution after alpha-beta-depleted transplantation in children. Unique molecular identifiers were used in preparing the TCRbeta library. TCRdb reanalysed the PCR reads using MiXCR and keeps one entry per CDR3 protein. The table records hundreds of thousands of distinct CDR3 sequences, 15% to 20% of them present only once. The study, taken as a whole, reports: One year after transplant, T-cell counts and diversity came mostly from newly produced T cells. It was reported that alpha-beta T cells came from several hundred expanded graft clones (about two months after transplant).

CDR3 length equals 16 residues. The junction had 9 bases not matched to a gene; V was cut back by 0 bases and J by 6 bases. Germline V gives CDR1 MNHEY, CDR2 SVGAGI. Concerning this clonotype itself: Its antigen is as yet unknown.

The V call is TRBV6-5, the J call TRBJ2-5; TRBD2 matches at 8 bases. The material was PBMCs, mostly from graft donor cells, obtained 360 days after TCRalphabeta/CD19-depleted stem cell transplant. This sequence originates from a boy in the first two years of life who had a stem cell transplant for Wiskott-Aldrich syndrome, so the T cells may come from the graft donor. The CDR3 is CASSYSIAGGMKTQYF. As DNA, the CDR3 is TGTGCCAGCAGTTACTCGATCGCGGGAGGCATGAAGACCCAGTACTTC.